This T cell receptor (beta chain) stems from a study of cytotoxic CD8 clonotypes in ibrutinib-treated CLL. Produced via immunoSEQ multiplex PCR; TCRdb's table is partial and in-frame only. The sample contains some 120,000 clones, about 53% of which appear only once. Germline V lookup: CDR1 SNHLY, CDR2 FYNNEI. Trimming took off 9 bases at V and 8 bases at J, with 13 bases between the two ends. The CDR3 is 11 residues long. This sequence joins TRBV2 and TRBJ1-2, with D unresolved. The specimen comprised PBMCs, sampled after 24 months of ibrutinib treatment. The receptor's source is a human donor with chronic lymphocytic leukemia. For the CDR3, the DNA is TGTGCCAGAAGACTCGAAGGGGGCTACACCTTC. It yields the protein CARRLEGGYTF.